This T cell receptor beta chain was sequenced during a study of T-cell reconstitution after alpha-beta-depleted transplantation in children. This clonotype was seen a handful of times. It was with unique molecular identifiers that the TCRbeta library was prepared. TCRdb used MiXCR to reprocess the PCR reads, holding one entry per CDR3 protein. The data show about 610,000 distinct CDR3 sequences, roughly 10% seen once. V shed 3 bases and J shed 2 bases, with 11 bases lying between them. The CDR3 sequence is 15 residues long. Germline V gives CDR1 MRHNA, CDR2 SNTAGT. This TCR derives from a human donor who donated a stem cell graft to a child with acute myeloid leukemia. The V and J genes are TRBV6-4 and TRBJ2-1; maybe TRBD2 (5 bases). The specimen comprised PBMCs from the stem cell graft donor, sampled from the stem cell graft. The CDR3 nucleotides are TGTGCCAGCAGTGAAATATGGAGGCCCTACAATGAGCAGTTCTTC. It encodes CASSEIWRPYNEQFF.